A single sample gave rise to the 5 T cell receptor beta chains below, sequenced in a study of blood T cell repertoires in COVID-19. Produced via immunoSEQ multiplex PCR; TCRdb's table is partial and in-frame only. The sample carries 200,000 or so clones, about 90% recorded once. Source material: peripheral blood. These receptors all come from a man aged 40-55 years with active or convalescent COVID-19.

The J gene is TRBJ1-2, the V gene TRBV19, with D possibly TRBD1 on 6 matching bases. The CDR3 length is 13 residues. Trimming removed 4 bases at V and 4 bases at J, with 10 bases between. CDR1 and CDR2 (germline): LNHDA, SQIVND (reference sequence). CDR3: CASSTDRLYGYTF. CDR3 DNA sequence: TGTGCCAGTAGTACAGACAGGCTCTATGGCTACACCTTC.

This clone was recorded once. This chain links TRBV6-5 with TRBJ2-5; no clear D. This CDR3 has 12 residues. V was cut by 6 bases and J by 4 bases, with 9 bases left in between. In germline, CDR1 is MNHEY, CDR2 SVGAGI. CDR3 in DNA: TGTGCCAGCAGGTCCTCCGGAGAGACCCAGTACTTC. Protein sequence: CASRSSGETQYF.

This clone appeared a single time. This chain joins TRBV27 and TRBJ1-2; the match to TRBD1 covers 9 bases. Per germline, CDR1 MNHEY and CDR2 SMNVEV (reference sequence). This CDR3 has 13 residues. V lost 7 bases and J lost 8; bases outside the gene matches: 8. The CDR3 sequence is CASKDRGIGGYTF. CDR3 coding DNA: TGTGCCAGCAAGGACAGGGGTATTGGAGGCTACACCTTC.

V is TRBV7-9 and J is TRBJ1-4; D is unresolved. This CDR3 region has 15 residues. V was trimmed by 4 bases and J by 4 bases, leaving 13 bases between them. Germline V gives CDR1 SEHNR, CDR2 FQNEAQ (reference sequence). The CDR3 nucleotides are TGTGCCAGCAGCTCACCAAACAGAGTTAATGAAAAACTGTTTTTT. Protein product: CASSSPNRVNEKLFF. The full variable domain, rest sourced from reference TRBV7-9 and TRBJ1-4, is DTGVSQNPRHKITKRGQNVTFRCDPISEHNRLYWYRQTLGQGPEFLTYFQNEAQLEKSRLLSDRFSAERPKGSFSTLEIQRTEQGDSAMYLCASSSPNRVNEKLFFGSGTQLSVL.

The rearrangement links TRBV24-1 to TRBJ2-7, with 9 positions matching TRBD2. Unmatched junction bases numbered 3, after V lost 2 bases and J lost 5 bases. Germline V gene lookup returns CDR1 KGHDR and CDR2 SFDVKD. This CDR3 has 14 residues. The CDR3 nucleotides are TGTGCCACCAGTGATTCCCTAGCGGGGAACGAGCAGTACTTC. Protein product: CATSDSLAGNEQYF.